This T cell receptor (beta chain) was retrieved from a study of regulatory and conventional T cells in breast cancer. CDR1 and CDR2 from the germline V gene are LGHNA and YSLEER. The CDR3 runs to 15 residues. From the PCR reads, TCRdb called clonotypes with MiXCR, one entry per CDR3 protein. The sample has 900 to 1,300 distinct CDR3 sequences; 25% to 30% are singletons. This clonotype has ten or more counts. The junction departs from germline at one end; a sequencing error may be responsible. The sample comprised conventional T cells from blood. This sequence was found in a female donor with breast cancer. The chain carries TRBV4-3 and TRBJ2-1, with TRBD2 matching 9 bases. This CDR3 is CASRGGGGLHNEQFF. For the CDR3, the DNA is TGTGCCAGCAGGGGCGGGGGGGGCTTACACAATGAGCAGTTCTTC.